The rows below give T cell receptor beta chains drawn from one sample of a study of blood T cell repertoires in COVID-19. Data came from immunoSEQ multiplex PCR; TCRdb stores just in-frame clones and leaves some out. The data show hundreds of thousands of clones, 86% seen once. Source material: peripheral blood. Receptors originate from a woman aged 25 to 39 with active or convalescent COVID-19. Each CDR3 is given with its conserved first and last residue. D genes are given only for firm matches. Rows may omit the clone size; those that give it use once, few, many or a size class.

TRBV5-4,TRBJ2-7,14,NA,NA,CASSSGTGRNEQYF,TGTGCCAGCAGCTCCGGCACCGGCAGGAACGAGCAGTACTTC
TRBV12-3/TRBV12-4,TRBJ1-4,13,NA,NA,CASSLNTGEKLFF,TGTGCCAGCAGTTTGAACACGGGGGAAAAACTGTTTTTT
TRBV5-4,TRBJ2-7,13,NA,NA,CASSLDPGYEQYF,TGTGCCAGCAGCCTGGATCCCGGGTACGAGCAGTACTTC
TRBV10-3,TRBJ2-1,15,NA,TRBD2,CAISAGLAGYNEQFF,TGTGCCATCAGTGCCGGTCTAGCGGGTTACAATGAGCAGTTCTTC
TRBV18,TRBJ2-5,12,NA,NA,CASSPSWETQYF,TGTGCCAGCTCACCAAGCTGGGAGACCCAGTACTTC
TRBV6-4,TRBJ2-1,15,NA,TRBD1,CASSAEGGGYNEQFF,TGTGCCAGCAGTGCGGAAGGGGGCGGCTACAATGAGCAGTTCTTC
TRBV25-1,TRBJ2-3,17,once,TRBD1,CASSGSFGQGAADTQYF,TGTGCCAGCAGTGGTTCTTTCGGACAGGGGGCCGCAGATACGCAGTATTTT
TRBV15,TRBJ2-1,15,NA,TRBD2,CATSRVLAGHNEQFF,TGTGCCACCAGCAGAGTACTAGCGGGACATAATGAGCAGTTCTTC
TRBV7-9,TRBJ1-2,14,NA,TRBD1,CASSLAGTGNGYTF,TGTGCCAGCAGCTTAGCCGGGACAGGGAATGGCTACACCTTC
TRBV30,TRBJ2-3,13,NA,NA,CAWNPPGTDTQYF,TGTGCCTGGAACCCCCCGGGCACAGATACGCAGTATTTT
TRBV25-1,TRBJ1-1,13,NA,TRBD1,CASRGTGNTEAFF,TGTGCCAGCAGAGGGACAGGTAACACTGAAGCTTTCTTT
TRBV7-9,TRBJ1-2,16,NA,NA,CASSLALTGAPYGYTF,TGTGCCAGCAGCTTAGCGCTTACAGGTGCTCCCTATGGCTACACCTTC
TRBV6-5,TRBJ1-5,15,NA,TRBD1,CASRAGTGGYQPQHF,TGTGCCAGCAGGGCCGGGACAGGGGGCTATCAGCCCCAGCATTTT
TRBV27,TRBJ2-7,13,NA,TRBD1,CASRAKTGDEQYF,TGTGCCAGCAGGGCGAAGACAGGGGACGAGCAGTACTTC
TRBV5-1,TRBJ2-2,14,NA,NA,CASTSTGNTGELFF,TGCGCCAGCACCTCGACAGGAAACACCGGGGAGCTGTTTTTT
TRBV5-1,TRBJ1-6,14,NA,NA,CASSLETSTSPLHF,TGCGCCAGCAGCTTGGAGACTTCAACTTCACCCCTCCACTTT
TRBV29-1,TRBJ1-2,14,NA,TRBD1,CSVWDSYANYGYTF,TGCAGCGTTTGGGACAGTTATGCTAACTATGGCTACACCTTC
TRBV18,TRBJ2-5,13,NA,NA,CASSPTGQETQYF,TGTGCCAGCTCACCTACCGGCCAAGAGACCCAGTACTTC
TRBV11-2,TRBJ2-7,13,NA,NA,CASSSQAPYEQYF,TGTGCCAGCAGCTCACAGGCCCCCTACGAGCAGTACTTC
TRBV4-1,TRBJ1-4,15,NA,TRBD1,CASSQEQGYGEKLFF,TGCGCCAGCAGCCAAGAACAGGGGTATGGTGAAAAACTGTTTTTT
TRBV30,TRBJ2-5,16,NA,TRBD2,CAWSGGLAGPQETQYF,TGTGCCTGGAGTGGTGGCCTAGCGGGACCCCAAGAGACCCAGTACTTC
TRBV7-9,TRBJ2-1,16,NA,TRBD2,CASSKLAGGSYNEQFF,TGTGCCAGCAGCAAATTAGCGGGAGGCTCCTACAATGAGCAGTTCTTC
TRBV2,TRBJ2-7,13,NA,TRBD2,CASRTGPGGEQYF,TGTGCCAGCAGAACGGGACCGGGGGGGGAGCAGTACTTC
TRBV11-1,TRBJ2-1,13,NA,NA,CASASSSYNEQFF,TGTGCCAGCGCGTCAAGCTCCTACAATGAGCAGTTCTTC
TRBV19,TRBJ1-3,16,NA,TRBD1,CASTPGTGSSGNTIYF,TGTGCCAGTACCCCGGGGACAGGGAGCTCTGGAAACACCATATATTTT
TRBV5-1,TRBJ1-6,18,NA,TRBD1,CASSLEWQGADVNSPLHF,TGCGCCAGCAGCTTGGAGTGGCAGGGGGCGGATGTTAATTCACCCCTCCACTTT
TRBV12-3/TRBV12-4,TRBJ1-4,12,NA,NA,CASTFGGEKLFF,TGTGCCAGCACCTTCGGGGGTGAAAAACTGTTTTTT
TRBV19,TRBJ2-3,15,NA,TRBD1,CASRRTGSSTDTQYF,TGTGCCAGTAGGAGGACAGGGTCAAGCACAGATACGCAGTATTTT
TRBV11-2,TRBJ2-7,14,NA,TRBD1,CASSRVTGGYEQYF,TGTGCCAGCAGCCGAGTGACAGGGGGCTACGAGCAGTACTTC
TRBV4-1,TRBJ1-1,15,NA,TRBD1,CASSHQAGGGTEAFF,TGCGCCAGCAGCCACCAGGCAGGGGGTGGTACTGAAGCTTTCTTT
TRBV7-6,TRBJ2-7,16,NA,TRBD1,CASSLYGDRGRGEQYF,TGTGCCAGCAGCTTATACGGGGACAGGGGGCGCGGCGAGCAGTACTTC
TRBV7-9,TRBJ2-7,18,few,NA,CASSLAPSGMLGRHEQYF,TGTGCCAGCAGCTTAGCCCCTTCGGGGATGTTGGGCAGACACGAGCAGTACTTC
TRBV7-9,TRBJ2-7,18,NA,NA,CASSLVQSSGTTWDEQYF,TGTGCCAGCAGCTTAGTTCAATCTTCGGGAACGACATGGGACGAGCAGTACTTC
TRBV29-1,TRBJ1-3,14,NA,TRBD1,CSVRDRGFGNTIYF,TGCAGCGTACGGGACAGGGGTTTTGGAAACACCATATATTTT
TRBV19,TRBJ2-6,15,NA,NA,CASSDSSSGANVLTF,TGTGCCAGTAGCGACAGTAGCTCTGGGGCCAACGTCCTGACTTTC
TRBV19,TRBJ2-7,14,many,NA,CASSQGHSSYEQYF,TGTGCCAGTAGTCAGGGCCACAGCTCCTACGAGCAGTACTTC
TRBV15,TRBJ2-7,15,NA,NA,CATSRDQVGSYEQYF,TGTGCCACCAGCAGAGATCAGGTTGGCTCCTACGAGCAGTACTTC